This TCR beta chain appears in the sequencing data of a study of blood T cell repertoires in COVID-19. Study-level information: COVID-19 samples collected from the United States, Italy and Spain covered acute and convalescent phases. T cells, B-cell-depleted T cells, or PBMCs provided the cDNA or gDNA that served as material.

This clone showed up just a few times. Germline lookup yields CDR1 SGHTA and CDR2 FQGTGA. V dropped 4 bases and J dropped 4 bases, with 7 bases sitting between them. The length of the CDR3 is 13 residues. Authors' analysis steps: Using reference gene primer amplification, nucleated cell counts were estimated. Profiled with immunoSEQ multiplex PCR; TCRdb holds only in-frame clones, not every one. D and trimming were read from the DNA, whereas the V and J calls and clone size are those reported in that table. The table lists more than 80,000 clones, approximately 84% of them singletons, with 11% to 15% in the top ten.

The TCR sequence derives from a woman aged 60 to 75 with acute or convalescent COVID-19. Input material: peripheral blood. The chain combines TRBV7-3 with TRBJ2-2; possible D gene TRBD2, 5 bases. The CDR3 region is CASSYTSTGELFF. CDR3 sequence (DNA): TGTGCCAGCAGCTATACTAGCACCGGGGAGCTGTTTTTT.